This TCR beta chain derives from a study of radiation and T cells in renal cell carcinoma. Assay: immunoSEQ multiplex PCR; the TCRdb copy retains only in-frame clones and omits some. The sample shows 150,000 to 160,000 clones, approximately 88% of them seen only once. The CDR3 is 16 amino acids. Germline V gene lookup returns CDR1 LGHNA and CDR2 YNFKEQ. V lost 4 bases, J lost 5 bases, and 11 bases stayed unmatched. Time point: blood 2 weeks post-SBRT. The sample's treatment: 15 Gy SBRT to primary tumor, nephrectomy 4 weeks later. V is TRBV4-2 and J is TRBJ2-5; 9 bases are shared with TRBD2. The clonotype originates from a woman in her forties or fifties with renal cell carcinoma. The sequencing used blood, collected from a patient whose treatment included radiotherapy and nephrectomy. DNA for the CDR3: TGTGCCAGCAGCCTTCGGGCTAGCGGGGTTTCGGAGACCCAGTACTTC. Its translation is CASSLRASGVSETQYF.